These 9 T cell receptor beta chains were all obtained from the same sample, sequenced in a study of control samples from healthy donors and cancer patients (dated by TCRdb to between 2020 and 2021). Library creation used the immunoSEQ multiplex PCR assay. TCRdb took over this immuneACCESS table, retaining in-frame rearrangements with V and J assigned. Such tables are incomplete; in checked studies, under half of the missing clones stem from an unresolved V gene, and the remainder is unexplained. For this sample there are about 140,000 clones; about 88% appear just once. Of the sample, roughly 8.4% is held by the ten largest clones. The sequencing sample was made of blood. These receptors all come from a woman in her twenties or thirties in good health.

In nucleotides, the CDR3 is TGTGCCAGCAGGTCAGGGGGCTACGAGCAGTACTTC. This translates into CASRSGGYEQYF. The V call is TRBV6-5, the J call TRBJ2-7; 7 bases agree with TRBD1. In germline, CDR1 is MNHEY, CDR2 SVGAGI. The CDR3 runs 12 residues. The V and J ends lost 6 bases and 3 bases, in that order; junction bases with no gene match: 2.

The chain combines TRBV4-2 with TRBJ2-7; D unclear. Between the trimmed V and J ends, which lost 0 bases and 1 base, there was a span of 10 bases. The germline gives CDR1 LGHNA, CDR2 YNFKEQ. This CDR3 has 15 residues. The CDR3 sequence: CASSQDPAISYEQYF. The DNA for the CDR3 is TGTGCCAGCAGCCAAGATCCTGCCATATCCTACGAGCAGTACTTC.

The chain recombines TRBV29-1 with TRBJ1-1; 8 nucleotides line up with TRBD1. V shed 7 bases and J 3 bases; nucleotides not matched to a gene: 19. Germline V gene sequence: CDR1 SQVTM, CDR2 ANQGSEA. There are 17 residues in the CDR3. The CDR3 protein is CSDVGQGAIYGDTEAFF. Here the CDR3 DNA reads TGCAGCGACGTTGGACAGGGAGCTATTTACGGGGACACTGAAGCTTTCTTT.

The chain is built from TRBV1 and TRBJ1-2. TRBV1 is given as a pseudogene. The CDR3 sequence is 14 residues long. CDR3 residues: CTSKQGLANYGYTF. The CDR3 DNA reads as TGCACCAGCAAACAGGGACTAGCTAACTATGGCTACACCTTC.

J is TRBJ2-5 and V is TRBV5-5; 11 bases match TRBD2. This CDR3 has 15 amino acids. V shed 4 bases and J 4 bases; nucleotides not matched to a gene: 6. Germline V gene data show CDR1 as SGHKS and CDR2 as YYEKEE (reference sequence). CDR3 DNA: TGTGCCAGCAGCCTACTAGCGGGAGACGGAGAGACCCAGTACTTC. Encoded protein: CASSLLAGDGETQYF.

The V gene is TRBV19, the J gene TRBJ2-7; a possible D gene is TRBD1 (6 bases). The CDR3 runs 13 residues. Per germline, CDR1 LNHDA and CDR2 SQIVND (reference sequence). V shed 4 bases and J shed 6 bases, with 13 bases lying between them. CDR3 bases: TGTGCCAGTAGTAACCACCTCAGGGGCGAGCAGTACTTC. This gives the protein CASSNHLRGEQYF.

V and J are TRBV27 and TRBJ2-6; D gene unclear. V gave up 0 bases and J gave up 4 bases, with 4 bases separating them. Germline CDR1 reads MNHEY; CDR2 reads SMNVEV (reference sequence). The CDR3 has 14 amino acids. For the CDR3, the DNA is TGTGCCAGCAGTTTATCGGGAGGGGCCAACGTCCTGACTTTC. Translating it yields CASSLSGGANVLTF.

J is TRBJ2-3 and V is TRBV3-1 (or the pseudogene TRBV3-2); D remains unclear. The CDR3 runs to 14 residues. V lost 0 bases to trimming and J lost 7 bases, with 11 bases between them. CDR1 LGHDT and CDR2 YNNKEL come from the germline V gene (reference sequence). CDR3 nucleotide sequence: TGTGCCAGCAGCCAAGACAGGAGCCCATATACGCAGTATTTT. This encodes CASSQDRSPYTQYF.

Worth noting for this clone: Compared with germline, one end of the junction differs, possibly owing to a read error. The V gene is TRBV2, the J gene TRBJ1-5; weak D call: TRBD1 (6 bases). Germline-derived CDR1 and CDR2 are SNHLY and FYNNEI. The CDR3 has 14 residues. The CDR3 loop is CASREGQLGQPQHF. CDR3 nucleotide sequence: TGTGCCAGCAGGGAAGGACAGTTGGGTCAGCCCCAGCATTTT.